This entry describes one TCR beta chain. This sample stems from a study of control samples from healthy donors and cancer patients. The protocol was immunoSEQ multiplex PCR, while the TCRdb copy is restricted to in-frame clones and leaves out a portion. The sample shows over 150,000 clones, roughly 94% of them seen only once. Sequenced sample: blood. This clonotype originated in a middle-aged man in good health.

The CDR3 DNA is TGTGCCAGCAGCATCCGACAGGGGGATGGCTACACCTTC. Its protein is CASSIRQGDGYTF. The V and J genes are TRBV9 and TRBJ1-2; 9 bases match TRBD1. Losses at the gene ends were 4 bases for V and 6 bases for J; bases not matched to a gene: 4. Germline-derived CDR1 and CDR2 are SGDLS and YYNGEE. The CDR3 runs to 13 residues.